These 20 T cell receptor beta chains were sequenced from one sample in a study of T cells in Graves' hyperthyroidism and ophthalmopathy. Regions amplified from RNA transcripts were the TCR beta CDR3 regions. First-round RT-PCR of the TCR CDR3 relied on the HTBI primer set. TCRdb ran MiXCR on the multiplex PCR reads and lists one entry per CDR3 protein. Among approximately 530,000 distinct CDR3 sequences listed, roughly 21% were seen once. The sample taken for sequencing was blood. All receptors derive from a man in his forties with Graves' ophthalmopathy.

This clonotype was counted many times. This CDR3 reads CASSVAGGYGTEAFF. The CDR3 DNA follows: TGTGCCAGCAGCGTAGCGGGGGGATATGGCACTGAAGCTTTCTTT. The V call is TRBV9, the J call TRBJ1-1, with D perhaps matching TRBD1 (5 bases). The germline gives CDR1 SGDLS, CDR2 YYNGEE. With 0 bases removed from V and 4 bases from J, the gap between germline ends came to 13 bases. CDR3 length: 15 amino acids.

V and J are TRBV9 and TRBJ1-1; D remains ambiguous. The CDR3 is made up of 15 amino acids. V shed 0 bases and J shed 5 bases, with 14 bases lying between them. CDR1 and CDR2 from the germline V gene are SGDLS and YYNGEE. The CDR3 DNA reads as TGTGCCAGCAGCGTAGGGCACACCTTTAAGACTGAAGCTTTCTTT. Its protein is CASSVGHTFKTEAFF.

This clonotype has only a few counts. The chain couples TRBV20-1 to TRBJ2-4; 15 positions agree with TRBD2. CDR1 is DFQATT, CDR2 SNEGSKA, per germline (reference sequence). This CDR3 has 14 residues. V dropped 5 bases and J dropped 8; count of bases not matched to a gene: 4. The CDR3 DNA is TGCAGTGCTCCTCGGACTAGCGGGGGGGACATTCAGTACTTC. It yields the protein CSAPRTSGGDIQYF.

The V call is TRBV27, the J call TRBJ2-1, with 8 bases fitting TRBD2. The CDR3 consists of 15 residues. Germline CDR1 is MNHEY and CDR2 is SMNVEV (reference sequence). J was trimmed by 4 bases and V by 4 bases; bases with no gene match: 6. CDR3 sequence: CASSWGGGRYNEQFF. In nucleotides, the CDR3 is TGTGCCAGCAGTTGGGGCGGGGGGCGATACAATGAGCAGTTCTTC.

CDR3 DNA: TGTGCCATCAGAGCCGGGACAGGGGCGACCGGGGAGCTGTTTTTT. Translated: CAIRAGTGATGELFF. This rearrangement joins TRBV10-3 to TRBJ2-2; 10 nucleotides match TRBD1. This CDR3 is 15 amino acids long. With 6 bases clipped from V and 5 bases from J, the junction kept 6 bases outside the gene matches. Germline assignment: CDR1 ENHRY and CDR2 SYGVKD.

This rearrangement joins TRBV18 to TRBJ2-1; 15 nucleotides match TRBD2. Germline V lookup: CDR1 KGHSH, CDR2 LQKENI. This CDR3 is 15 amino acids long. J was trimmed by 10 bases and V by 4 bases; bases with no gene match: 5. CDR3 sequence reads: CASSQGLAGGGEQFF. DNA of the CDR3: TGTGCCAGCTCACAGGGACTAGCGGGAGGAGGGGAGCAGTTCTTC.

This clonotype was observed a single time. The V and J genes are TRBV6-9 and TRBJ1-1; 8 positions agree with TRBD1. V dropped 2 bases and J dropped 12; count of bases not matched to a gene: 8. The CDR3 is 13 residues long. CDR1 is MNHGY, CDR2 SVAAGI, per germline. The CDR3 here is CASSYRGQVNSFF. CDR3 in DNA: TGTGCCAGCAGTTATCGGGGACAGGTTAATTCTTTCTTT.

This clonotype was counted ten times or more. The chain recombines TRBV2 with TRBJ2-5; weak D call: TRBD2 (7 bases). Germline V gives CDR1 SNHLY, CDR2 FYNNEI. The CDR3 has 14 amino acids. V was shortened by 1 base and J by 9 bases, with 15 bases between the two germline ends. CDR3 coding DNA: TGTGCCAGCAGTGAAGGACGGGGGGCTCAAGCCCAGTACTTC. Translation gives CASSEGRGAQAQYF.

This clonotype has just a few counts. The chain uses TRBV6-1 and TRBJ2-2; 7 bases line up with TRBD2. V lost 10 bases, J lost 5 bases, and 4 bases stayed unmatched. The CDR3 covers 12 residues. Germline V gene lookup returns CDR1 MNHNS and CDR2 SASEGT. The DNA for the CDR3 is TGTGCCACCCCCGGGGGGACCGGGGAGCTGTTTTTT. This translates into CATPGGTGELFF.

This clonotype was seen only a few times. The J gene is TRBJ2-3, the V gene TRBV9; D might be TRBD1 or TRBD2, each matching 5 bases. V lost 0 bases and J 3 bases, leaving 11 bases between the germline ends. Germline CDR1 SGDLS, CDR2 YYNGEE. The CDR3 consists of 15 residues. CDR3 loop: CASSVAGRETDTQYF. The CDR3 DNA reads as TGTGCCAGCAGCGTAGCGGGCAGGGAGACAGATACGCAGTATTTT.

This clonotype was found a few times. The rearrangement links TRBV19 to TRBJ2-5; D is unresolved. V was shortened by 4 bases and J by 4 bases, with 7 bases between the two germline ends. CDR1 and CDR2 from the germline V gene are LNHDA and SQIVND (reference sequence). The CDR3 is 12 amino acids. Here the CDR3 DNA reads TGTGCCAGTAGTAATATAGGAGAGACCCAGTACTTC. It translates to CASSNIGETQYF. Drawing the rest from reference TRBV19 and TRBJ2-5, the complete variable domain is DGGITQSPKYLFRKEGQNVTLSCEQNLNHDAMYWYRQDPGQGLRLIYYSQIVNDFQKGDIAEGYSVSREKKESFPLTVTSAQKNPTAFYLCASSNIGETQYFGPGTRLLVL.

This clonotype was seen only once. V gene TRBV27 combines with J gene TRBJ2-1, with D maybe TRBD1 (6 bases). The CDR3 extends over 13 amino acids. Trimming removed 7 bases from V and 7 bases from J, with 14 bases in between. Germline lookup yields CDR1 MNHEY and CDR2 SMNVEV (reference sequence). CDR3 sequence (DNA): TGTGCCAGCACTAGCCCGCAGGGGAATGAGCAGTTCTTC. Residues: CASTSPQGNEQFF.

Only a few counts were recorded for this clonotype. This rearrangement joins TRBV19 to TRBJ2-1; D is possibly TRBD1 or TRBD2 (5 bases each). V dropped 0 bases and J dropped 0 bases, with 15 bases sitting between them. Germline CDR1 is LNHDA and CDR2 is SQIVND (reference sequence). The CDR3 consists of 18 residues. The CDR3: CASSIDHGASSSYNEQFF. CDR3 nucleotides: TGTGCCAGTAGTATAGATCACGGGGCCTCGAGCTCCTACAATGAGCAGTTCTTC.

Ten or more counts support this clonotype. V gene TRBV11-1 combines with J gene TRBJ2-5; the match to TRBD1 covers 9 bases. Germline CDR1 is SGHAT and CDR2 is FQDESV (reference sequence). Trimming at V came to 4 bases and at J to 4 bases, leaving 10 bases not matched to a gene. The CDR3 runs to 16 residues. The DNA of the CDR3 is TGTGCCAGCAGCTCCGAAGGGACAGGGCTCAGAGAGACCCAGTACTTC. Its translation is CASSSEGTGLRETQYF.

This chain connects TRBV7-3 to TRBJ2-1, with D unclear. Trimming left V 3 bases short and J 3 bases short, with 6 bases between. Germline loops: CDR1 SGHTA, CDR2 FQGTGA. The CDR3 contains 13 residues. The CDR3 is CASSFVVYNEQFF. CDR3 nucleotides: TGTGCCAGCAGCTTCGTGGTCTACAATGAGCAGTTCTTC.

V gene TRBV7-8 combines with J gene TRBJ2-6; possible D gene TRBD2, 6 bases. Germline loops: CDR1 SGHVS, CDR2 FQNEAQ. CDR3 length: 17 residues. V shed 1 base and J shed 0 bases, with 10 bases lying between them. CDR3 loop: CASSLGTGDSGANVLTF. DNA of the CDR3: TGTGCCAGCAGCTTAGGGACGGGAGACTCTGGGGCCAACGTCCTGACTTTC.

The chain couples TRBV4-1 to TRBJ2-7; TRBD1 is a possible D gene (6 bases). The V gene's germline CDR1 is MGHRA and CDR2 YSYEKL. CDR3 length: 12 residues. CDR3 in amino acids: CEGLGTTYEQYF. The CDR3 nucleotides are TGCGAGGGGTTGGGGACAACCTACGAGCAGTACTTC.

On this clonotype: At one of its ends the junction is not consistent with the germline gene, which may arise from a read error. The CDR3, as DNA: TGCGCCAGCAGCTTGGAAGTTAACTGTGGCTACACCTTC. Translation gives CASSLEVNCGYTF. V is TRBV5-1 and J is TRBJ1-2; D remains ambiguous. This CDR3 comprises 13 residues. Germline V lookup: CDR1 SGHRS, CDR2 YFSETQ.

This clonotype was counted at least ten times. V is TRBV11-3 and J is TRBJ2-3, with a possible D match to TRBD1 (7 bases). Trimming took 3 bases from V and 2 from J, leaving 12 bases between them. Germline CDR1 and CDR2: SGHNT and YENEEA. The CDR3 covers 15 residues. The CDR3 DNA follows: TGTGCCAGCAGCTTCCAGGGGGGAGCCACAGATACGCAGTATTTT. Its translation is CASSFQGGATDTQYF.

This clonotype was seen at least ten times. The chain joins TRBV5-8 to TRBJ1-2, with 9 bases fitting TRBD1. The CDR3 extends over 17 amino acids. Germline trimming cut 1 base from V and 7 bases from J; bases unmatched to any gene: 14. Per germline, CDR1 SGHTS and CDR2 YDEGEE. CDR3 DNA sequence: TGTGCCAGCAGCTTGATCTTGGGACAGGGCTCCAATTTTGGCTACACCTTC. This encodes CASSLILGQGSNFGYTF.